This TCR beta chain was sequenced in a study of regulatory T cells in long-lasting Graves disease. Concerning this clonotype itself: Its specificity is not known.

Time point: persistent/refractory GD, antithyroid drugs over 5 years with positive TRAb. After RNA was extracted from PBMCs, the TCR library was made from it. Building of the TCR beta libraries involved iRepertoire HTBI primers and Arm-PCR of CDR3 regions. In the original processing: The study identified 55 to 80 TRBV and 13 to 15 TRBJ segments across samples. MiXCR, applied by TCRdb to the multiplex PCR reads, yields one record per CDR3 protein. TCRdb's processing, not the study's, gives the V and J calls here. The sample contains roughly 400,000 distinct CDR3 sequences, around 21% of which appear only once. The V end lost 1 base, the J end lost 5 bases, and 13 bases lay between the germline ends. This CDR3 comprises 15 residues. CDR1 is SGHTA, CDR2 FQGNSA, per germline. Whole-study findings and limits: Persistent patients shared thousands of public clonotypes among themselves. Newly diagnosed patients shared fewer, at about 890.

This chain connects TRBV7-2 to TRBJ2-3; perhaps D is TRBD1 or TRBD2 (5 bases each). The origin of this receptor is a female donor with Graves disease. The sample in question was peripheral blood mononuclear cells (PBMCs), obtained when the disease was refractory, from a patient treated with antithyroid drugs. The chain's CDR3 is CASSLEEGPQDTQYF. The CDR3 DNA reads TGTGCCAGCAGCTTAGAAGAGGGGCCGCAAGATACGCAGTATTTT.